This entry concerns a single T cell receptor (beta chain). No antigen is known for it. Assay used: immunoSEQ multiplex PCR; TCRdb lists only in-frame clones, some missing. The repertoire holds about 46,000 clones, with about 80% as singletons. The ends were cut back, 5 bases at V and 4 bases at J, with 12 bases in the middle. Germline loops: CDR1 SGHVS, CDR2 FNYEAQ. This CDR3 has 14 residues. The data were taken from a study of OX40 agonist ivuxolimab in advanced cancers. Across the study: An agonistic human IgG2 monoclonal antibody against OX40 (CD134) was given. Patients were dosed intravenously with ivuxolimab at 0.01 to 10 mg/kg every 2 weeks. A partial response was reached by three patients: one with hepatocellular carcinoma and two with cutaneous melanoma. Study-level results: At 0.1 to 3.0 mg/kg, CD4+ and CD8+ blood T cells expanded clonally by week 6.

The chain carries TRBV7-6 and TRBJ1-5, with a weak D call TRBD1 (6 bases). The sequence was obtained from an adult with an advanced solid tumor such as melanoma, head and neck, liver or kidney cancer. Specimen: CD4+ or CD8+ T cells sorted from blood, collected in a trial of the OX40 agonist ivuxolimab. The CDR3 DNA sequence: TGTGCCAGCAGCCTACAGGGTGGAAATCAGCCCCAGCATTTT. This codes for CASSLQGGNQPQHF. The variable domain in full, with the rest retrieved from reference TRBV7-6 and TRBJ1-5, is GAGVSQSPRYKVTKRGQDVALRCDPISGHVSLYWYRQALGQGPEFLTYFNYEAQQDKSGLPNDRFSAERPEGSISTLTIQRTEQRDSAMYRCASSLQGGNQPQHFGDGTRLSIL.